This T cell receptor (beta chain) derives from a study of blood T cell repertoires in COVID-19. Study-wide background: Sites across the United States, Italy and Spain contributed samples from acute and convalescent COVID-19.

Individuals aged about 18 to 90 years were recruited from around 22 US areas. Cohort placement rested on clinical history that participants reported themselves. Per germline, CDR1 SNHLY and CDR2 FYNNEI. Unmatched junction bases numbered 10, after V lost 11 bases and J lost 3 bases. The CDR3 runs to 14 residues. This clone turned up a few times. As processed by the authors: Cell counts per sample came from amplifying reference gene primers. Only in-frame clones appear in the TCRdb table, and some are missing; sequencing was by immunoSEQ multiplex PCR. V and J calls and clone size are those listed in that table; D and trimming were worked out from the DNA. The repertoire has roughly 330,000 clones, approximately 87% of them found once; the top ten carry over 4%.

The source is a woman in her twenties or thirties who had recovered from COVID-19. The sequencing input was PBMCs or T cells enriched from blood (not recorded which). The rearrangement uses TRBV2 and TRBJ1-2; 9 bases are shared with TRBD1. CDR3 sequence: CAGRPGQGDYGYTF. DNA of the CDR3: TGTGCCGGCCGACCGGGACAGGGAGACTATGGCTACACCTTC.